Listed below are T cell receptor beta chains from one sample, sequenced in a study of T cell responses to AZD1222 COVID-19 vaccine. Sequencing was performed with immunoSEQ multiplex PCR; in TCRdb, only in-frame clones are kept and a portion is missing. The data hold about 200,000 clones, with approximately 95% observed a single time. The sample here was peripheral blood, taken 28 days after the second AZD1222 dose. These receptors were taken from an adult who received the AZD1222 COVID-19 vaccine. The CDR3 runs from the conserved cysteine through the conserved F or W. Fields, in order: clone size, V gene, J gene, D gene, CDR3 protein, CDR3 DNA. The D gene is left open where the match is weak. For some rows the clone size is stated as once, few or many, or as a class when expanded; others skip it.

-,TRBV25-1,TRBJ1-1,-,CASRSQEWQPAFF,TGTGCCAGCAGGTCCCAGGAATGGCAGCCAGCTTTCTTT
-,TRBV28,TRBJ1-6,TRBD1,CASSFPTGIDSPLHF,TGTGCCAGCAGCTTTCCGACAGGGATTGATTCACCCCTCCACTTT
-,TRBV7-9,TRBJ1-1,TRBD1,CASSLGDSRTSEAFF,TGTGCCAGCAGCTTAGGGGACAGCAGAACTTCTGAAGCTTTCTTT
-,TRBV7-2,TRBJ2-7,-,CASSPLRGNEQYF,TGTGCCAGCAGCCCCTTGCGGGGAAACGAGCAGTACTTC
-,TRBV7-2,TRBJ2-1,TRBD1,CASSRQGPYNEQFF,TGTGCCAGCAGCAGACAGGGCCCCTACAATGAGCAGTTCTTC
-,TRBV18,TRBJ1-6,TRBD1,CASSPREGAGNSPLHF,TGTGCCAGCTCACCAAGGGAGGGGGCCGGGAATTCACCCCTCCACTTT
-,TRBV5-1,TRBJ1-2,-,CASSLVGQSGYTF,TGCGCCAGCAGCTTGGTCGGGCAATCCGGCTACACCTTC
-,TRBV3-1/TRBV3-2,TRBJ1-4,-,CASSYLTGANEKLFF,TGTGCCAGCAGCTATCTTACAGGAGCTAATGAAAAACTGTTTTTT
-,TRBV6-5,TRBJ1-3,TRBD1,CASSEGDRANTIYF,TGTGCCAGCAGCGAGGGGGACAGGGCGAACACCATATATTTT
-,TRBV3-1/TRBV3-2,TRBJ1-6,TRBD1,CASSRGQGDSPLHF,TGTGCCAGCAGCCGGGGACAGGGAGACTCACCCCTCCACTTT
-,TRBV10-2,TRBJ1-6,TRBD1,CASSELDRERNSPLHF,TGCGCCAGCAGTGAGCTGGACAGGGAGAGGAATTCACCCCTCCACTTT
-,TRBV5-1,TRBJ1-5,-,CASSQGGVPNQPQHF,TGCGCCAGCAGCCAGGGCGGGGTCCCGAATCAGCCCCAGCATTTT
-,TRBV18,TRBJ2-3,-,CASSGDSTDTQYF,TGTGCCAGCTCAGGGGACAGCACAGATACGCAGTATTTT
-,TRBV2,TRBJ2-6,-,CASSGQPSGANVLTF,TGTGCCAGCAGTGGACAACCCTCTGGGGCCAACGTCCTGACTTTC
-,TRBV19,TRBJ1-5,-,CATGRSANSNQPQHF,TGTGCCACCGGCAGATCGGCTAATAGCAATCAGCCCCAGCATTTT
-,TRBV7-8,TRBJ2-7,-,CASNEQGQTISYEQYF,TGTGCCAGCAATGAACAAGGACAGACCATTTCCTACGAGCAGTACTTC
-,TRBV4-1,TRBJ1-4,TRBD1,CASSQDGQGGREKLFF,TGCGCCAGCAGCCAAGACGGACAGGGCGGTAGGGAAAAACTGTTTTTT
-,TRBV7-9,TRBJ2-5,TRBD2,CATAQLAGGLETQYF,TGTGCCACGGCACAGTTAGCGGGGGGTTTGGAGACCCAGTACTTC
-,TRBV18,TRBJ1-2,TRBD1,CASSRQTGDGYGYTF,TGTGCCAGCTCACGACAGACAGGGGATGGTTATGGCTACACCTTC
-,TRBV12-3/TRBV12-4,TRBJ1-1,-,CASSTHMNTEAFF,TGTGCCAGCAGTACACATATGAACACTGAAGCTTTCTTT
-,TRBV6-4,TRBJ2-4,TRBD1,CASSYSGQGALHF,TGTGCCAGCAGTTATTCAGGACAGGGGGCGCTTCACTTC
-,TRBV6-1,TRBJ1-5,-,CASRPDSSNQPQHF,TGTGCCAGCAGGCCGGACAGCAGCAATCAGCCCCAGCATTTT
-,TRBV5-1,TRBJ2-5,-,CASKEGTQETQYF,TGCGCCAGCAAAGAGGGTACTCAAGAGACCCAGTACTTC
-,TRBV5-1,TRBJ1-1,TRBD1,CASSLTTGGREAFF,TGCGCCAGCAGCTTGACCACAGGGGGCCGGGAGGCTTTCTTT
once,TRBV19,TRBJ1-4,-,CASSPAGAFDEKLFF,TGTGCCAGTAGTCCCGCCGGGGCCTTCGATGAAAAACTGTTTTTT
once,TRBV5-1,TRBJ2-5,-,CASSLGSVYQETQYF,TGCGCCAGCAGCTTGGGTTCTGTCTACCAAGAGACCCAGTACTTC
once,TRBV7-9,TRBJ1-6,-,CASSRYPPVSPLHF,TGTGCCAGCAGCCGCTACCCCCCGGTTTCACCCCTCCACTTT
once,TRBV28,TRBJ1-6,-,CATFPGSNNSPLHF,TGTGCCACATTCCCGGGATCCAATAATTCACCCCTCCACTTT
-,TRBV21-1,TRBJ1-3,-,CASSKDKGQTGNTIYF,TGTGCCAGCAGCAAAGACAAGGGGCAGACTGGAAACACCATATATTTT
-,TRBV5-1,TRBJ1-4,-,CASSLAAPNEKLFF,TGCGCCAGCAGCTTGGCCGCGCCTAATGAAAAACTGTTTTTT
-,TRBV7-2,TRBJ1-2,TRBD1,CASSNGQGTGGYTF,TGTGCCAGCAGCAACGGACAGGGAACAGGGGGCTACACCTTC
-,TRBV3-1/TRBV3-2,TRBJ1-1,-,CASSQGGATEAFF,TGTGCCAGCAGCCAAGGAGGGGCCACTGAAGCTTTCTTT
-,TRBV12-5,TRBJ2-2,-,CASGLIPGPPAGELFF,TGTGCTAGTGGCCTTATTCCGGGGCCCCCGGCCGGGGAGCTGTTTTTT
-,TRBV10-3,TRBJ1-2,-,CAISEPPGLDNYGYTF,TGTGCCATCAGTGAGCCTCCCGGGCTGGATAACTATGGCTACACCTTC
-,TRBV4-1,TRBJ1-4,-,CASSQEGRGNEKLFF,TGCGCCAGCAGCCAAGAGGGCAGGGGCAATGAAAAACTGTTTTTT
-,TRBV7-8,TRBJ1-6,-,CASSLATGSSYNSPLHF,TGTGCCAGCAGCTTAGCCACAGGGAGCTCCTATAATTCACCCCTCCACTTT
-,TRBV3-1/TRBV3-2,TRBJ2-7,-,CASSPRGGDEQYF,TGTGCCAGCAGCCCCCGAGGTGGGGACGAGCAGTACTTC
-,TRBV11-2,TRBJ1-1,-,CASSPLAGLDTEAFF,TGTGCCAGCAGCCCGCTGGCAGGGTTGGACACTGAAGCTTTCTTT
-,TRBV12-3/TRBV12-4,TRBJ1-1,-,CASSLSGEAFF,TGTGCCAGCAGTTTGTCGGGTGAAGCTTTCTTT
-,TRBV5-6,TRBJ2-4,-,CASSFEYRDPESAYF,TGTGCCAGCAGCTTCGAGTACAGGGACCCCGAATCGGCCTACTTC
-,TRBV2,TRBJ1-4,-,CASTKLGSREKLFF,TGTGCCAGCACTAAATTGGGTTCTCGTGAAAAACTGTTTTTT
-,TRBV6-1,TRBJ2-1,-,CASSGGAGLHSYNEQFF,TGTGCCAGCAGTGGAGGGGCGGGGCTCCACTCCTACAATGAGCAGTTCTTC
-,TRBV10-3,TRBJ2-3,TRBD2,CATKPPSGGTDTQYF,TGTGCCACCAAACCCCCTAGCGGGGGGACAGATACGCAGTATTTT
once,TRBV12-5,TRBJ1-2,-,CASVPDNLGGYTF,TGTGCTAGTGTTCCCGACAATCTGGGCGGCTACACCTTC
-,TRBV28,TRBJ2-5,-,CASSPERPGGKTQYF,TGTGCCAGCAGTCCAGAAAGACCGGGTGGGAAGACCCAGTACTTC
-,TRBV19,TRBJ1-5,-,CASRGGGQPQHF,TGTGCCAGTAGGGGAGGTGGTCAGCCCCAGCATTTT
-,TRBV9,TRBJ1-5,-,CASSVGGGGQPQHF,TGTGCCAGCAGCGTAGGTGGCGGCGGTCAGCCCCAGCATTTT
-,TRBV7-9,TRBJ2-2,TRBD1,CASSESQGPNTGELFF,TGTGCCAGCAGCGAATCACAGGGGCCCAACACCGGGGAGCTGTTTTTT
-,TRBV27,TRBJ1-1,-,CASSLRGWQSGAFF,TGTGCCAGCAGTTTAAGGGGGTGGCAGTCGGGGGCTTTCTTT
-,TRBV9,TRBJ2-4,-,CASSVGGRAKNIQYF,TGTGCCAGCAGCGTAGGTGGAAGGGCCAAAAACATTCAGTACTTC
-,TRBV7-9,TRBJ1-1,-,CASSPTLANTEAFF,TGTGCCAGCAGCCCGACCCTCGCGAACACTGAAGCTTTCTTT
-,TRBV12-3/TRBV12-4,TRBJ1-2,TRBD1,CASSRTGDYGYTF,TGTGCCAGCAGTCGGACAGGGGATTATGGCTACACCTTC